A single sample is the source of the 26 T cell receptor beta chains below, sequenced in a study of T cell repertoires in cytomegalovirus infection. TCRdb used MiXCR to reprocess the reads, holding one entry per CDR3 protein. The sample lists 640,000 or so distinct CDR3 sequences, around 32% occurring once. Their target antigens are unknown. The material sequenced was cultured PBMCs, taken from culture after CMV antigen stimulation. The receptors originated from a human donor in good health (CMV status not recorded). Some clones in this sample may be carry-over from other donors' samples.

This chain uses TRBV10-3 with TRBJ2-7, with 7 bases identical to TRBD1. The CDR3 consists of 14 residues. Losses at the gene ends were 6 bases for V and 7 bases for J; bases not matched to a gene: 12. Germline CDR1 and CDR2: ENHRY and SYGVKD. This CDR3 reads CAIRPRDSGEEQYF. The CDR3 DNA reads TGTGCCATCAGGCCCCGGGACAGTGGGGAAGAGCAGTACTTC.

This clonotype was recorded at least ten times. V and J are TRBV7-2 and TRBJ2-3, with 9 bases matching TRBD2. The CDR3 has 17 residues. Trimming removed 5 bases from V and 1 base from J; junction bases left unmatched: 10. Germline CDR1 reads SGHTA; CDR2 reads FQGNSA. This CDR3 reads CASSRGGGGSGTDTQYF. DNA of the CDR3: TGTGCCAGCAGCCGGGGCGGGGGGGGCTCGGGCACAGATACGCAGTATTTT.

The chain carries TRBV6-5 and TRBJ2-5, with D maybe TRBD1 (6 bases). The germline V gene has CDR1 MNHEY and CDR2 SVGAGI. V lost 1 base and J lost 7, with 13 bases in between. The CDR3 extends over 14 amino acids. The CDR3 nucleotides are TGTGCCAGCAGTTACTGGAACAGGGAAGGGACCCAGTACTTC. Protein product: CASSYWNREGTQYF.

In this sample, this clonotype turned up a few times. This sequence joins TRBV7-2 and TRBJ2-3, with 7 bases identical to TRBD2. Trimming at V came to 1 base and at J to 7 bases, leaving 8 bases not matched to a gene. The germline V gene encodes CDR1 SGHTA and CDR2 FQGNSA. CDR3 size: 15 residues. CDR3 in amino acids: CASSLEGREGYTQYF. The CDR3 nucleotides are TGTGCCAGCAGCTTAGAGGGCAGGGAGGGGTATACGCAGTATTTT.

V is TRBV6-6 and J is TRBJ2-7; the match to TRBD1 covers 8 bases. The CDR3 sequence is 14 residues long. The ends lost 7 bases at V and 5 bases at J; junction bases unmatched: 10. CDR1 MNHNY and CDR2 SVGAGI come from the germline V gene (reference sequence). The DNA for the CDR3 is TGTGCCAGCACGGCGACAGGGGAAGCGAACGAGCAGTACTTC. It encodes CASTATGEANEQYF.

The CDR3 nucleotides are TGTGCCAGCAGTAACGGGCCTAGCACAGATACGCAGTATTTT. Protein product: CASSNGPSTDTQYF. This chain joins TRBV12-3 or TRBV12-4 and TRBJ2-3; D uncertain. V gave up 5 bases and J gave up 0 bases, with 9 bases separating them. The CDR3 extends over 14 amino acids.

This sequence joins TRBV4-3 and TRBJ2-1; 9 nucleotides match TRBD2. After removal of 1 base from V and 8 bases from J, the junction contained 12 bases not matched to a gene. In germline, CDR1 is LGHNA, CDR2 YSLEER. The CDR3 consists of 17 residues. The CDR3 here is CASSQVSGREGHHEQFF. The CDR3 DNA reads TGCGCCAGCAGCCAAGTCTCTGGGCGGGAGGGCCATCATGAGCAGTTCTTC.

The rearrangement links TRBV2 to TRBJ1-3; unclear D gene. Trimming removed 6 bases from V and 0 bases from J, with 9 bases in between. This CDR3 region has 14 residues. Per germline, CDR1 SNHLY and CDR2 FYNNEI. CDR3 in DNA: TGTGCCAGCAGCGGACCCCTCTCTGGAAACACCATATATTTT. Amino acids: CASSGPLSGNTIYF.

The gene calls are TRBV6-6 and TRBJ2-3; 8 bases align to TRBD1. The germline V gene encodes CDR1 MNHNY and CDR2 SVGAGI (reference sequence). The CDR3 length is 16 residues. J gave up 2 bases and V 7 bases, and 11 bases lay outside the gene matches. The CDR3 bases are TGTGCCAGCACCCAAGCAGGGGGCGCCCCCACAGATACGCAGTATTTT. It translates to CASTQAGGAPTDTQYF.

The CDR3 DNA reads TGTGCCAGCAGTTACTCGTCTCCCCGCAGGGATTCACCCCTCCACTTT. This codes for CASSYSSPRRDSPLHF. The chain combines TRBV6-5 with TRBJ1-6; possibly TRBD1 for D (5 bases). V was trimmed by 0 bases and J by 8 bases, leaving 14 bases between them. There are 16 residues in the CDR3. The V gene's germline CDR1 is MNHEY and CDR2 SVGAGI.

The J gene is TRBJ2-1, the V gene TRBV10-3; 7 nucleotides align to TRBD2. Losses at the gene ends were 8 bases for V and 7 bases for J; bases not matched to a gene: 5. The CDR3 contains 12 residues. CDR1 is ENHRY and CDR2 is SYGVKD in the germline V gene. The CDR3 nucleotides are TGTGCCATCGCGGGAGCCAGGAATGAGCAGTTCTTC. Translating gives CAIAGARNEQFF.

This clonotype has a handful of counts. V and J are TRBV12-3 or TRBV12-4 and TRBJ2-3; perhaps TRBD1 as D (6 bases). This CDR3 contains 14 residues. V shed 3 bases and J shed 5 bases, with 12 bases lying between them. As DNA, the CDR3 is TGTGCCAGCAGTTTTGGGCCAGGGGAAGATACGCAGTATTTT. It yields the protein CASSFGPGEDTQYF.

The sample holds many counts of this clonotype. The gene calls are TRBV7-2 and TRBJ2-7; 8 positions agree with TRBD2. Trimming cost V 5 bases and J 3 bases; bases outside gene matches: 9. From germline, CDR1 is SGHTA and CDR2 FQGNSA. The CDR3 length is 15 residues. CDR3 nucleotide sequence: TGTGCCAGCAGCCCCGGTAGTAGCGGGATCTACGAGCAGTACTTC. This gives the protein CASSPGSSGIYEQYF.

J is TRBJ2-7 and V is TRBV5-1, with D perhaps matching TRBD1 (6 bases). The CDR3 extends over 12 amino acids. Germline V gene lookup returns CDR1 SGHRS and CDR2 YFSETQ. Trimming took off 5 bases at V and 7 bases at J, with 13 bases between the two ends. The CDR3 spells CASRPARGEQYF. As DNA, the CDR3 is TGCGCCAGCAGGCCAGCGAGGGGGGAGCAGTACTTC.

The sample holds many counts of this clonotype. The CDR3 loop reads CASSAEREWGYEQYF. CDR3 bases: TGTGCCAGCAGCGCCGAGCGGGAGTGGGGCTACGAGCAGTACTTC. The chain combines TRBV7-2 with TRBJ2-7, with 8 nucleotides matching TRBD2. V lost 5 bases, J lost 3 bases, and 9 bases stayed unmatched. This CDR3 is 15 amino acids long. Germline assignment: CDR1 SGHTA and CDR2 FQGNSA. Combining the CDR3 with reference TRBV7-2 and TRBJ2-7 gives the whole variable domain GAGVSQSPSNKVTEKGKDVELRCDPISGHTALYWYRQSLGQGLEFLIYFQGNSAPDKSGLPSDRFSAERTGGSVSTLTIQRTQQEDSAVYLCASSAEREWGYEQYFGPGTRLTVT.

This clonotype was seen once. The chain joins TRBV7-6 to TRBJ1-6; tentatively, D is TRBD1 (6 bases). CDR1 and CDR2 from the germline V gene are SGHVS and FNYEAQ. Trimming stripped 0 bases from V and 9 bases from J, with 12 bases between. This CDR3 is built from 15 residues. The chain's CDR3 is CASSLAGAGRSPLHF. The CDR3 nucleotides read TGTGCCAGCAGCTTAGCGGGGGCAGGGCGTTCACCCCTCCACTTT.

The V and J genes are TRBV4-1 and TRBJ2-2; D is unresolved. The V and J ends lost 0 bases and 3 bases respectively, with 14 bases between them. The CDR3 extends over 17 amino acids. Germline CDR1 MGHRA, CDR2 YSYEKL. The CDR3 here is CASSQDVRPEYTGELFF. CDR3 in DNA: TGCGCCAGCAGCCAAGATGTGAGGCCTGAGTACACCGGGGAGCTGTTTTTT.

This clonotype was detected only a few times. The V call is TRBV7-2, the J call TRBJ2-5; D unresolved. The CDR3 consists of 15 residues. Trimming took off 4 bases at V and 0 bases at J, with 12 bases between the two ends. Germline V gene data show CDR1 as SGHTA and CDR2 as FQGNSA. The CDR3 sequence is CASSYGSLYQETQYF. The CDR3 coding sequence is TGTGCCAGCAGCTATGGCAGTTTATACCAAGAGACCCAGTACTTC.

This clonotype was seen many times. The chain links TRBV7-2 to TRBJ2-7; 9 bases agree with TRBD2. Trimming removed 5 bases from V and 3 bases from J; junction bases left unmatched: 11. CDR1 and CDR2 (germline): SGHTA, FQGNSA. This CDR3 is 16 amino acids long. CDR3 bases: TGTGCCAGCAGCCAGAGGGCGGGAGGGCCGGGCTACGAGCAGTACTTC. This sequence encodes CASSQRAGGPGYEQYF.

The gene calls are TRBV27 and TRBJ2-2, with D perhaps TRBD1 (5 bases). Germline V gene lookup returns CDR1 MNHEY and CDR2 SMNVEV (reference sequence). V lost 2 bases and J lost 1, with 8 bases in between. The CDR3 is 15 residues long. The CDR3 region is CASSLTGLNTGELFF. CDR3 in DNA: TGTGCCAGCAGTTTAACAGGTTTGAACACCGGGGAGCTGTTTTTT.

This clonotype was detected a few times. V usage is TRBV7-6 and J usage is TRBJ2-5; 7 bases line up with TRBD2. Per germline, CDR1 SGHVS and CDR2 FNYEAQ. The CDR3 contains 22 residues. V dropped 0 bases and J dropped 5; count of bases not matched to a gene: 27. The CDR3 sequence is CASSLALLGPATGLVQRETQYF. As DNA, the CDR3 is TGTGCCAGCAGCTTAGCCCTACTTGGACCCGCAACAGGACTAGTCCAGCGGGAGACCCAGTACTTC. The entire variable domain, with the rest obtained from reference TRBV7-6 and TRBJ2-5, is as follows: GAGVSQSPRYKVTKRGQDVALRCDPISGHVSLYWYRQALGQGPEFLTYFNYEAQQDKSGLPNDRFSAERPEGSISTLTIQRTEQRDSAMYRCASSLALLGPATGLVQRETQYFGPGTRLLVL.

This chain joins TRBV4-1 and TRBJ1-5, with D perhaps TRBD1 (6 bases). This CDR3 has 15 amino acids. Per the germline V gene, CDR1 is MGHRA and CDR2 is YSYEKL. The V gene lost 3 bases and the J gene lost 3 bases, with 12 bases spanning the gap. The CDR3 region is CASSHWTADNQPQHF. The CDR3 DNA reads TGCGCCAGCAGCCACTGGACAGCTGACAATCAGCCCCAGCATTTT.

V gene TRBV6-1 combines with J gene TRBJ2-5, with a tentative D call TRBD1 (6 bases). This CDR3 region has 15 residues. Trimming removed 8 bases from V and 5 bases from J, with 21 bases in between. CDR1 and CDR2 (germline): MNHNS, SASEGT. CDR3 sequence reads: CASRRTYRVPETQYF. CDR3 DNA sequence: TGTGCCAGCCGACGTACTTACAGGGTGCCGGAGACCCAGTACTTC.

The V call is TRBV7-8, the J call TRBJ2-7, with TRBD2 as a possible D gene (7 bases). Germline CDR1 SGHVS, CDR2 FQNEAQ. V dropped 5 bases and J dropped 7 bases, with 18 bases sitting between them. The CDR3 sequence is 14 residues long. The CDR3 loop is CASSRWRGLEEQYF. The CDR3 DNA reads TGTGCCAGCAGCCGATGGCGGGGGCTGGAGGAGCAGTACTTC.

In its sample, this clonotype was seen a few times. The chain employs TRBV4-3 and TRBJ2-1; 10 bases fit TRBD2. Germline V gives CDR1 LGHNA, CDR2 YSLEER. The length of the CDR3 is 15 residues. With 1 base clipped from V and 10 bases from J, the junction kept 7 bases outside the gene matches. The CDR3 nucleotides read TGCGCCAGCAGCCAAGGAACTAGCGGGGTTCGGGAGCAGTTCTTC. Translating gives CASSQGTSGVREQFF.

The chain joins TRBV5-5 to TRBJ2-7, with 8 bases that match TRBD1. Trimming took 5 bases from V and 0 from J; bases not matched to a gene: 4. The CDR3 has 14 residues. Germline V gene lookup returns CDR1 SGHKS and CDR2 YYEKEE (reference sequence). The CDR3 reads CASSWTGYSYEQYF. The CDR3 DNA follows: TGTGCCAGCAGTTGGACAGGGTACTCCTACGAGCAGTACTTC.